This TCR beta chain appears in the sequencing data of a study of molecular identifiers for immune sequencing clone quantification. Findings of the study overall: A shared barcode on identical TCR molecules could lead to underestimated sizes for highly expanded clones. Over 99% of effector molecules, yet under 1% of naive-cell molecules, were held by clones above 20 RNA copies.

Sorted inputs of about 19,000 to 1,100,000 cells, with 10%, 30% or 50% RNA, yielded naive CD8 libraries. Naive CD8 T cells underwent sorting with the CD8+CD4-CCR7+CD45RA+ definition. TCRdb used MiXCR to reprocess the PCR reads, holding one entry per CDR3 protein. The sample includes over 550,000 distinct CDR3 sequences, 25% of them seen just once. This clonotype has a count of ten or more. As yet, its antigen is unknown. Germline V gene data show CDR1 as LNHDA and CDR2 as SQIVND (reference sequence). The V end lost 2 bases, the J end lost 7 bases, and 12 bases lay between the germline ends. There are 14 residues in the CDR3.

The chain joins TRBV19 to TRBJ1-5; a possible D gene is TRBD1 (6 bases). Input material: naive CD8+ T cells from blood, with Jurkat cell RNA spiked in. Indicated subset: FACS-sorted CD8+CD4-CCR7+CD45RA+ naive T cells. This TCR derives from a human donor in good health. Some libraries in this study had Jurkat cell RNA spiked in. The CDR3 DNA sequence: TGTGCCAGTAGTATAAGTCAGGGGAGCCAGCCCCAGCATTTT. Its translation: CASSISQGSQPQHF.